The clone carrying this T cell receptor beta chain was observed many times. The antigen is unknown. These data are taken from a study of lung T cells in sarcoidosis with Löfgren's syndrome. Background on the study: Analyses focused on Löfgren's syndrome patients. Study results and caveats: TRAV12-1 and TRBV2 were reportedly most expanded in Löfgren's patients. Shared TRAV12-1 and TRBV2 CDR3 motifs across Löfgren's syndrome patients reportedly suggested public CD4+ TCRs.

A single record per CDR3 protein comes from TCRdb applying MiXCR to the reads. The sample lists 15,000 to 25,000 distinct CDR3 sequences; roughly 21% were seen once. J was trimmed by 3 bases and V by 10 bases; bases with no gene match: 8. Germline assignment: CDR1 SGHTA and CDR2 FQGNSA. The CDR3 contains 14 residues. The TCR was taken from a human donor with sarcoidosis (Löfgren's syndrome or another form), or a control subject (not recorded which). The rearrangement joins TRBV7-2 to TRBJ2-7; 11 nucleotides agree with TRBD2. The sequenced sample was CD4+ T cells from bronchoalveolar lavage. The CDR3 region has the DNA TGTGCCACCGGCAGAGGACTAGCGGGCTACGAGCAGTACTTC. Translation: CATGRGLAGYEQYF.